Sequencing of this TCR beta chain was carried out in a study of blood T cell dynamics during melanoma immunotherapy. Clones were sequenced by immunoSEQ multiplex PCR, and TCRdb holds only the in-frame ones, with some missing. The sample has roughly 14,000 clones; roughly 86% are singletons. Documented time point: pre-treatment baseline. Germline V gives CDR1 SGHAT, CDR2 FQNNGV. This CDR3 has 16 residues. V gave up 1 base and J gave up 9 bases, with 22 bases separating them. This TCR derives from a human donor with melanoma. V usage is TRBV11-2 and J usage is TRBJ2-7; D is tentatively TRBD1 or TRBD2 (7 bases each). The sequencing here drew on blood, taken from a patient treated with checkpoint blockade. CDR3 region: CASSLVVGRGGGGQYF. The CDR3 DNA reads as TGTGCCAGCAGCTTAGTTGTAGGCAGGGGGGGTGGAGGGCAGTACTTC.